Listed below are T cell receptor beta chains from one sample, sequenced in a study of Ad26.COV2.S vaccination and SARS-CoV-2 variants. Using immunoSEQ multiplex PCR, the repertoire was profiled, and TCRdb retains in-frame clones only, with some absent. The sample includes a few hundred thousand clones, roughly 87% of them seen just once. The sample in question was peripheral blood, obtained in a trial of Ad26.COV2.S vaccine versus placebo. The receptors derive from a person aged 18-65 years who received the Ad26.COV2.S COVID-19 vaccine or a placebo. Each CDR3 is given with its conserved first and last residue. Fields, in order: CDR3 protein, CDR3 DNA, J gene, clone size, D gene, V gene. A D gene is named only where the DNA matches it firmly. Some rows mark clone size as missing; the rest say once, few, many or name a class of expanded clone.

cdr3_aa: CASSYSKLYGYTF; cdr3_nt: TGTGCCAGCAGTTACTCGAAACTCTATGGCTACACCTTC; j_call: TRBJ1-2; clone_size: NA; d_call: NA; v_call: TRBV6-2/TRBV6-3
cdr3_aa: CASSPGQGNQPQHF; cdr3_nt: TGTGCCAGCAGTCCTGGACAGGGCAATCAGCCCCAGCATTTT; j_call: TRBJ1-5; clone_size: few; d_call: TRBD1; v_call: TRBV27
cdr3_aa: CASSISHRAYEQYF; cdr3_nt: TGTGCCAGTAGTATCTCTCACAGGGCCTACGAGCAGTACTTC; j_call: TRBJ2-7; clone_size: NA; d_call: NA; v_call: TRBV19
cdr3_aa: CSVVPRGETQYF; cdr3_nt: TGCAGCGTTGTCCCTAGGGGAGAGACCCAGTACTTC; j_call: TRBJ2-5; clone_size: NA; d_call: NA; v_call: TRBV29-1
cdr3_aa: CASSIGDRGYQPQHF; cdr3_nt: TGTGCCAGTAGTATAGGGGACAGGGGGTATCAGCCCCAGCATTTT; j_call: TRBJ1-5; clone_size: NA; d_call: TRBD1; v_call: TRBV19
cdr3_aa: CASRPFYGQGAETQYF; cdr3_nt: TGCGCCAGCAGACCATTTTACGGGCAGGGGGCCGAGACCCAGTACTTC; j_call: TRBJ2-5; clone_size: once; d_call: TRBD1; v_call: TRBV23-1
cdr3_aa: CASSFGQGIGETQYF; cdr3_nt: TGTGCCAGCAGCTTCGGGCAGGGGATTGGCGAGACCCAGTACTTC; j_call: TRBJ2-5; clone_size: NA; d_call: NA; v_call: TRBV7-9
cdr3_aa: CASLTGTDGYTF; cdr3_nt: TGTGCCAGCCTTACCGGGACAGATGGCTACACCTTC; j_call: TRBJ1-2; clone_size: once; d_call: TRBD1; v_call: TRBV10-3
cdr3_aa: CASSLEGPRSYEQYF; cdr3_nt: TGTGCCAGCAGCTTGGAGGGCCCTCGTTCCTACGAGCAGTACTTC; j_call: TRBJ2-7; clone_size: NA; d_call: NA; v_call: TRBV5-8
cdr3_aa: CASSGGHLAEAFF; cdr3_nt: TGTGCCAGCAGTGGGGGACACTTGGCTGAAGCTTTCTTT; j_call: TRBJ1-1; clone_size: once; d_call: NA; v_call: TRBV28
cdr3_aa: CSVGGMDRNEKLFF; cdr3_nt: TGCAGCGTTGGGGGGATGGACAGAAATGAAAAACTGTTTTTT; j_call: TRBJ1-4; clone_size: NA; d_call: NA; v_call: TRBV29-1
cdr3_aa: CATSDPRQGGLVWYF; cdr3_nt: TGTGCCACCAGTGACCCTCGACAGGGAGGGTTAGTTTGGTACTTC; j_call: TRBJ2-4; clone_size: NA; d_call: NA; v_call: TRBV24-1
cdr3_aa: CASSSLAGVYEQYF; cdr3_nt: TGTGCCAGCAGTTCCCTAGCGGGAGTCTACGAGCAGTACTTC; j_call: TRBJ2-7; clone_size: few; d_call: TRBD2; v_call: TRBV28
cdr3_aa: CASSPTGSTDTQYF; cdr3_nt: TGTGCCAGCAGTCCGACAGGGAGCACAGATACGCAGTATTTT; j_call: TRBJ2-3; clone_size: NA; d_call: TRBD1; v_call: TRBV6-2/TRBV6-3
cdr3_aa: CAIKPGQAFGNTIYF; cdr3_nt: TGTGCCATCAAACCGGGACAGGCATTCGGAAACACCATATATTTT; j_call: TRBJ1-3; clone_size: NA; d_call: TRBD1; v_call: TRBV10-3
cdr3_aa: CASAPLREFYEQYF; cdr3_nt: TGTGCCAGCGCCCCACTGCGGGAGTTCTACGAGCAGTACTTC; j_call: TRBJ2-7; clone_size: once; d_call: TRBD2; v_call: TRBV28
cdr3_aa: CASSTRGPGSYEQYF; cdr3_nt: TGTGCCAGCAGTACCCGGGGGCCAGGGTCCTACGAGCAGTACTTC; j_call: TRBJ2-7; clone_size: NA; d_call: NA; v_call: TRBV7-2
cdr3_aa: CASSYSSLPWRGEQYF; cdr3_nt: TGTGCCAGCAGTTACTCGAGTCTCCCGTGGAGAGGCGAGCAGTACTTC; j_call: TRBJ2-7; clone_size: NA; d_call: NA; v_call: TRBV6-6
cdr3_aa: CASSLKTTSEAFF; cdr3_nt: TGTGCCAGCAGTTTAAAGACTACCAGTGAAGCTTTCTTT; j_call: TRBJ1-1; clone_size: NA; d_call: NA; v_call: TRBV27
cdr3_aa: CASSETDTYEQYF; cdr3_nt: TGTGCCAGCAGCGAGACAGATACCTACGAGCAGTACTTC; j_call: TRBJ2-7; clone_size: NA; d_call: NA; v_call: TRBV6-6
cdr3_aa: CASSPGLAGVKETQYF; cdr3_nt: TGTGCCAGCTCTCCGGGACTAGCGGGAGTTAAGGAGACCCAGTACTTC; j_call: TRBJ2-5; clone_size: once; d_call: TRBD2; v_call: TRBV18
cdr3_aa: CASSLGLPGGETQYF; cdr3_nt: TGTGCCAGCAGCTTAGGACTACCAGGGGGGGAGACCCAGTACTTC; j_call: TRBJ2-5; clone_size: NA; d_call: NA; v_call: TRBV7-2
cdr3_aa: CASSPPTTFQREKLFF; cdr3_nt: TGTGCCAGCAGCCCACCTACGACCTTCCAGCGGGAAAAACTGTTTTTT; j_call: TRBJ1-4; clone_size: NA; d_call: NA; v_call: TRBV7-9
cdr3_aa: CASTIGGEQYF; cdr3_nt: TGTGCCAGCACCATAGGTGGCGAGCAGTACTTC; j_call: TRBJ2-7; clone_size: once; d_call: NA; v_call: TRBV28
cdr3_aa: CASSLWAGDGNQPQHF; cdr3_nt: TGTGCCAGCAGTTTATGGGCAGGGGACGGCAATCAGCCCCAGCATTTT; j_call: TRBJ1-5; clone_size: NA; d_call: NA; v_call: TRBV27
cdr3_aa: CASSFAPGGLANEQFF; cdr3_nt: TGTGCCAGCAGCTTCGCCCCGGGGGGACTAGCCAATGAGCAGTTCTTC; j_call: TRBJ2-1; clone_size: NA; d_call: TRBD2; v_call: TRBV7-3
cdr3_aa: CASSLSPHSLFF; cdr3_nt: TGCGCCAGCAGCCTTTCCCCTCATTCCCTGTTCTTC; j_call: TRBJ2-1; clone_size: NA; d_call: NA; v_call: TRBV4-1